These T cell receptor beta chains were read from a single sample in a study of control samples from healthy donors and cancer patients. Sequenced by immunoSEQ multiplex PCR; TCRdb stores in-frame clones only, minus some. The sample has approximately 79,000 clones; 89% are singletons. The specimen sequenced was blood. These receptor sequences come from a man aged 50-60 years in good health. Both conserved end residues are part of each CDR3. The D gene is left open where the match is weak. Part of the rows lack a size; the others show once, few, many or a class for expanded clones.

V gene: TRBV5-4; clone size: .; D gene: .; J gene: TRBJ1-2; CDR3 DNA: TGTGCCAGCAGCTTGGTTGCAAGACGTGGCTACACCTTC; CDR3 protein: CASSLVARRGYTF
V gene: TRBV30; clone size: .; D gene: TRBD1; J gene: TRBJ2-5; CDR3 DNA: TGTGCCTGGAGTGCGGATCTGGGGACAGGTATCTGGGAGACCCAGTACTTC; CDR3 protein: CAWSADLGTGIWETQYF
V gene: TRBV2; clone size: .; D gene: .; J gene: TRBJ1-2; CDR3 DNA: TGTGCCAGCAGTGATGGGGGGAACTATGGCTACACCTTC; CDR3 protein: CASSDGGNYGYTF
V gene: TRBV7-8; clone size: .; D gene: TRBD1; J gene: TRBJ1-4; CDR3 DNA: TGTGCCAGCAGCTTTAGAGACAGGGGGCTGTTGGAGTCAAAACTGTTTTTT; CDR3 protein: CASSFRDRGLLESKLFF
V gene: TRBV7-9; clone size: .; D gene: TRBD2; J gene: TRBJ2-3; CDR3 DNA: TGTGCCAGCAGCTTGAGTAGCGGGGGGGCCCCCAACAGGTGGCAGTATTTT; CDR3 protein: CASSLSSGGAPNRWQYF
V gene: TRBV19; clone size: .; D gene: .; J gene: TRBJ1-1; CDR3 DNA: TGTGCCAGTAGTATAGGAGGGGGGCGGCAGAGGAACACTGAAGCTTTCTTT; CDR3 protein: CASSIGGGRQRNTEAFF
V gene: TRBV5-4; clone size: .; D gene: TRBD1; J gene: TRBJ1-1; CDR3 DNA: TGTGCCAGCAGCGGACAGGGCTTTTGGACTGAAGCTTTCTTT; CDR3 protein: CASSGQGFWTEAFF
V gene: TRBV19; clone size: .; D gene: .; J gene: TRBJ1-2; CDR3 DNA: TGTGCCAGTAGCAGTGGAGGCTACACCTTC; CDR3 protein: CASSSGGYTF
V gene: TRBV24-1; clone size: .; D gene: .; J gene: TRBJ2-5; CDR3 DNA: TGTGCCACCAGTGATCTGAGGGTCTTAGAGAGTGAGACCCAGTACTTC; CDR3 protein: CATSDLRVLESETQYF
V gene: TRBV14; clone size: .; D gene: .; J gene: TRBJ2-5; CDR3 DNA: TGTGCCAGCAGCCAAGGGAGCAGGGTAGAGACCCAGTACTTC; CDR3 protein: CASSQGSRVETQYF
V gene: TRBV7-8; clone size: .; D gene: .; J gene: TRBJ1-2; CDR3 DNA: TGTGCCAGCAGCTTTTTTACAGGGACCACTAACTATGGCTACACCTTC; CDR3 protein: CASSFFTGTTNYGYTF
V gene: TRBV5-1; clone size: .; D gene: .; J gene: TRBJ2-2; CDR3 DNA: TGCGCCAGCAGCCCTCAGGGGCCTAACACCGGGGAGCTGTTTTTT; CDR3 protein: CASSPQGPNTGELFF
V gene: TRBV2; clone size: .; D gene: .; J gene: TRBJ1-1; CDR3 DNA: TGTGCCAGCAGCGTTAGGACTGGGGGGACTGAAGCTTTCTTT; CDR3 protein: CASSVRTGGTEAFF
V gene: TRBV14; clone size: .; D gene: .; J gene: TRBJ2-7; CDR3 DNA: TGTGCCAGCAGCCACGGGGGGCCATACTACGAGCAGTACTTC; CDR3 protein: CASSHGGPYYEQYF
V gene: TRBV20-1; clone size: .; D gene: TRBD2; J gene: TRBJ2-1; CDR3 DNA: TGCAGTGCTAGTCAGTCCTCCGGACGCGGGGGGGCCAACAATGAGCAGTTCTTC; CDR3 protein: CSASQSSGRGGANNEQFF
V gene: TRBV30; clone size: medium-sized; D gene: .; J gene: TRBJ2-5; CDR3 DNA: TGTGCCTGGGGAGAAGAGACCCAGTACTTC; CDR3 protein: CAWGEETQYF
V gene: TRBV2; clone size: .; D gene: .; J gene: TRBJ1-1; CDR3 DNA: TGTGCCAGCAGCCAGGACAAGAAAGCTTTCTTT; CDR3 protein: CASSQDKKAFF
V gene: TRBV7-9; clone size: once; D gene: .; J gene: TRBJ2-1; CDR3 DNA: TGTGCCAGCAGCTTAGCCCGGCTGGTGAAGCAGACGCCCTACAATGAGCAGTTCTTC; CDR3 protein: CASSLARLVKQTPYNEQFF
V gene: TRBV7-2; clone size: .; D gene: .; J gene: TRBJ1-6; CDR3 DNA: TGTGCCAGCAGCCCCTCGGGTTTACGTGAGAGAGCCAATTCACCCCTCCACTTT; CDR3 protein: CASSPSGLRERANSPLHF
V gene: TRBV9; clone size: .; D gene: TRBD1; J gene: TRBJ2-7; CDR3 DNA: TGTGCCAGCAGCGTGGAGGGACAGGCCGACGAGCAGTACTTC; CDR3 protein: CASSVEGQADEQYF
V gene: TRBV7-2; clone size: .; D gene: .; J gene: TRBJ1-4; CDR3 DNA: TGTGCCAGCAGCTTAGCGCGGGGGGGCGCAACTAATGAAAAACTGTTTTTT; CDR3 protein: CASSLARGGATNEKLFF
V gene: TRBV6-2/TRBV6-3; clone size: .; D gene: .; J gene: TRBJ2-5; CDR3 DNA: TGTGCCAGCAGCCTACAAGAGACCCAGTACTTC; CDR3 protein: CASSLQETQYF
V gene: TRBV30; clone size: .; D gene: .; J gene: TRBJ2-4; CDR3 DNA: TGTGCCTGGAGTACAGGGTCGGGCAAAAACATTCAGTACTTC; CDR3 protein: CAWSTGSGKNIQYF
V gene: TRBV9; clone size: once; D gene: .; J gene: TRBJ2-3; CDR3 DNA: TGTGCCAGCAGCGTAGCACTTGATACGCAGTATTTT; CDR3 protein: CASSVALDTQYF
V gene: TRBV7-3; clone size: .; D gene: .; J gene: TRBJ2-3; CDR3 DNA: TGTGCCAGCAGCTTAACAGATACGCAGTATTTT; CDR3 protein: CASSLTDTQYF
V gene: TRBV5-6; clone size: .; D gene: .; J gene: TRBJ2-5; CDR3 DNA: TGTGCCAGCAGCACCGACCCGGACAGTTCTGTAGAGACCCAGTACTTC; CDR3 protein: CASSTDPDSSVETQYF
V gene: TRBV7-2; clone size: .; D gene: TRBD2; J gene: TRBJ2-1; CDR3 DNA: TGTGCCAGCAGGGATCTAGCGGGGGCCCGGAATGAGCAGTTCTTC; CDR3 protein: CASRDLAGARNEQFF
V gene: TRBV2; clone size: .; D gene: .; J gene: TRBJ2-3; CDR3 DNA: TGTGCCAGCAGGACAGGTCCCGATACGCAGTATTTT; CDR3 protein: CASRTGPDTQYF
V gene: TRBV18; clone size: .; D gene: .; J gene: TRBJ1-4; CDR3 DNA: TGTGCCAGCTCACCCAGACAGGTGCAAGAAAAACTGTTTTTT; CDR3 protein: CASSPRQVQEKLFF
V gene: TRBV11-3; clone size: .; D gene: .; J gene: TRBJ2-2; CDR3 DNA: TGTGCCAGCAGCTCCATAGGGGAGCTGTTTTTT; CDR3 protein: CASSSIGELFF
V gene: TRBV5-4; clone size: .; D gene: TRBD1; J gene: TRBJ1-6; CDR3 DNA: TGTGCCAGCAGCTTTATCTGGACAGGGGTAGTATCACCCCTCCACTTT; CDR3 protein: CASSFIWTGVVSPLHF
V gene: TRBV6-5; clone size: .; D gene: .; J gene: TRBJ1-2; CDR3 DNA: TGTGCCAGCAGTTCCGGGAGGAGGGGCGGCTATGGCTACACCTTC; CDR3 protein: CASSSGRRGGYGYTF